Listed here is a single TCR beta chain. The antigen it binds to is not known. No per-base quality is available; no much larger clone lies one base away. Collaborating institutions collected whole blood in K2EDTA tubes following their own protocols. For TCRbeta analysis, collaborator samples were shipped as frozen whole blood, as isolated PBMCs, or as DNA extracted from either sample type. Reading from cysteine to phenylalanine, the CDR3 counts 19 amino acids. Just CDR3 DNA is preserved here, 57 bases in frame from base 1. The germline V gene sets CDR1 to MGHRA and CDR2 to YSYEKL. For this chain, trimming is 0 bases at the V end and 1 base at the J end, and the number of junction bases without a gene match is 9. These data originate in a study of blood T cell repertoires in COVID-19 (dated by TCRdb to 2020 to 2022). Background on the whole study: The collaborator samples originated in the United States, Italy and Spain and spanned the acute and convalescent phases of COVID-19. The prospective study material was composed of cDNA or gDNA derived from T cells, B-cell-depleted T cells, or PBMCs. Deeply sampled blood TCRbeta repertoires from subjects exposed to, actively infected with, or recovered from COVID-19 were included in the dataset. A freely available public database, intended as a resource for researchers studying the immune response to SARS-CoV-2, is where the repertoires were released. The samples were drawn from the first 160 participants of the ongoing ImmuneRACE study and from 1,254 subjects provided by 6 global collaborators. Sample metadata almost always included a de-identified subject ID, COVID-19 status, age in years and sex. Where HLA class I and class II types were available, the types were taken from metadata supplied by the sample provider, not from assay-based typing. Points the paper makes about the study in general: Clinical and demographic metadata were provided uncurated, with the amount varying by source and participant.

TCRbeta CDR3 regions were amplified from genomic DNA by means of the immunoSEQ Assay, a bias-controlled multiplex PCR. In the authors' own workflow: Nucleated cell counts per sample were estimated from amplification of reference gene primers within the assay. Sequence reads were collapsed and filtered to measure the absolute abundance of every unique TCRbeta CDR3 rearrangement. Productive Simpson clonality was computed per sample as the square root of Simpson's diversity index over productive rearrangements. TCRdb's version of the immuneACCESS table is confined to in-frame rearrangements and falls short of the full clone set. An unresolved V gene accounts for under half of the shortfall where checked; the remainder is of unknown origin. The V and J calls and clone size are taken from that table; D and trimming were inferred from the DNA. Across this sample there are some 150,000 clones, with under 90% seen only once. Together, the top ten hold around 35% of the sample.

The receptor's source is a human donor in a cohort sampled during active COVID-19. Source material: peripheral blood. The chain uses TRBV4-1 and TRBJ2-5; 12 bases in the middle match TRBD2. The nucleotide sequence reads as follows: TGCGCCAGCAGCCAAGAGGTAACTAGCGGGGGGCAGCTCCAAGAGACCCAGTACTTC. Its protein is CASSQEVTSGGQLQETQYF.